These T cell receptor beta chains were read from a single sample in a study of cytomegalovirus exposure and HLA in healthy donors. TCRdb's copy holds only in-frame clones and misses some; the assay was immunoSEQ multiplex PCR. The sample holds around 75,000 clones. Sequenced sample: PBMCs. These receptors came from a woman aged 60 to 75 in good health and CMV-seronegative. Each CDR3 is given with its conserved first and last residue. D genes are given only for firm matches.

DNA: TGTGCCAGCAGTCGACAGCAGACCAACCTCTATGGCTACACCTTC
CDR3: CASSRQQTNLYGYTF
length: 15
V: TRBV2
D: -
J: TRBJ1-2

DNA: TGCGCCAGCAGCTTGTTAGAAGACACTGAAGCTTTCTTT
CDR3: CASSLLEDTEAFF
length: 13
V: TRBV5-1
D: -
J: TRBJ1-1

DNA: TGCGCCAGCAGTGTCGGACAGGGGGAGGACGAGCAGTACTTC
CDR3: CASSVGQGEDEQYF
length: 14
V: TRBV10-1
D: TRBD1
J: TRBJ2-7

DNA: TGTGCCAGCAGTTTGGAGGAGAACTATGGCTACACCTTC
CDR3: CASSLEENYGYTF
length: 13
V: TRBV28
D: -
J: TRBJ1-2

DNA: TGTGCCAGTAGTATACTCGACCATCGGGTTAAAAATTCACCCCTCCACTTT
CDR3: CASSILDHRVKNSPLHF
length: 17
V: TRBV19
D: -
J: TRBJ1-6

DNA: TGTGCCAGTAGTCGAAGAGGGACAGGGGGAACCGGGGAGCTGTTTTTT
CDR3: CASSRRGTGGTGELFF
length: 16
V: TRBV19
D: TRBD1
J: TRBJ2-2

DNA: TGTGCCAGCAGTTTGACAGGGGAGACCTACGAGCAGTACTTC
CDR3: CASSLTGETYEQYF
length: 14
V: TRBV28
D: TRBD1
J: TRBJ2-7

DNA: TGTGCCACCAGCAGAGAGGAGGCCTATGGCTACACCTTC
CDR3: CATSREEAYGYTF
length: 13
V: TRBV15
D: -
J: TRBJ1-2

DNA: TGTGCCAGCAGCTTAGGACAGGGGGACGAGCAGTACTTC
CDR3: CASSLGQGDEQYF
length: 13
V: TRBV7-9
D: TRBD1
J: TRBJ2-7

DNA: TGTGCCAGTAGTCCCAGACCTCAGGTCGACCCAACGAACGAGCAGTACTTC
CDR3: CASSPRPQVDPTNEQYF
length: 17
V: TRBV19
D: -
J: TRBJ2-7

DNA: TGTGCCAGCAGCGTAGACTCGGGAGGGGTGAATGAGCAGTTCTTC
CDR3: CASSVDSGGVNEQFF
length: 15
V: TRBV9
D: TRBD2
J: TRBJ2-1

DNA: TGTGCCAGTAGTCTACGACAGAGCAGTACCCCCTACGAGCAGTACTTC
CDR3: CASSLRQSSTPYEQYF
length: 16
V: TRBV19
D: -
J: TRBJ2-7

DNA: TGTGCCAGCAGGGGATCCGGGACAGGCTCCTACGAGCAGTACTTC
CDR3: CASRGSGTGSYEQYF
length: 15
V: TRBV28
D: TRBD1
J: TRBJ2-7

DNA: TGTGCCAGCAGCCCAACAACGGGAGGTGAGCAGTTCTTC
CDR3: CASSPTTGGEQFF
length: 13
V: TRBV13
D: TRBD2
J: TRBJ2-1

DNA: TGTGCCAGCAGTTTCCTCCCTCTAGCGGGTGGCTACGAGCAGTACTTC
CDR3: CASSFLPLAGGYEQYF
length: 16
V: TRBV27
D: TRBD2
J: TRBJ2-7

DNA: TGTGCCAGCAGCTTGGTTCCAGATAACATTCAGTACTTC
CDR3: CASSLVPDNIQYF
length: 13
V: TRBV5-4
D: -
J: TRBJ2-4

DNA: TGTGCCAGCAGCCTGACAGGGTTGGTGAATCAGCCCCAGCATTTT
CDR3: CASSLTGLVNQPQHF
length: 15
V: TRBV2
D: TRBD1
J: TRBJ1-5

DNA: TGTGCCAGCAGCTCGGACCGGGACACGAGCACAGATACGCAGTATTTT
CDR3: CASSSDRDTSTDTQYF
length: 16
V: TRBV7-9
D: -
J: TRBJ2-3

DNA: TGTGCCAGTACGGAACCGGCGGGTCTCTACGAGCAGTACTTC
CDR3: CASTEPAGLYEQYF
length: 14
V: TRBV28
D: -
J: TRBJ2-7

DNA: TGTGCCGTCAATCGAGGAAATAATAACTATGGCTACACCTTC
CDR3: CAVNRGNNNYGYTF
length: 14
V: TRBV6-6
D: -
J: TRBJ1-2

DNA: TGCGCCAGCAGCTCAAATCCGGGACTAGCGGGAGGGCCCAAAAACATTCAGTACTTC
CDR3: CASSSNPGLAGGPKNIQYF
length: 19
V: TRBV5-1
D: TRBD2
J: TRBJ2-4

DNA: TGTGCCAGCAGCCGGACACACTCGACTAGCACAGATACGCAGTATTTT
CDR3: CASSRTHSTSTDTQYF
length: 16
V: TRBV4-2
D: -
J: TRBJ2-3

DNA: TGTGCCGGTCAACTCTCTGGGGCCAACGTCCTGACTTTC
CDR3: CAGQLSGANVLTF
length: 13
V: TRBV7-9
D: -
J: TRBJ2-6

DNA: TGCGCCAGCAGCACCGGGACACTTCTGGGGGAGCAGTACTTC
CDR3: CASSTGTLLGEQYF
length: 14
V: TRBV5-1
D: -
J: TRBJ2-7

DNA: TGTGCCAGCAGTTTGTTGCAGGGGGCTTACAATGAGCAGTTCTTC
CDR3: CASSLLQGAYNEQFF
length: 15
V: TRBV27
D: TRBD1
J: TRBJ2-1

DNA: TGTGCCAGCAGCGTACGCCTAGACAATGAGCAGTTCTTC
CDR3: CASSVRLDNEQFF
length: 13
V: TRBV9
D: -
J: TRBJ2-1

DNA: TGTGCCAGCAGCGTAGGCGGAGAGACCCAGTACTTC
CDR3: CASSVGGETQYF
length: 12
V: TRBV9
D: -
J: TRBJ2-5

DNA: TGTGCCAGCTCCAGTAACTATGGCTACACCTTC
CDR3: CASSSNYGYTF
length: 11
V: TRBV2
D: -
J: TRBJ1-2

DNA: TGCGCCAGCAGCCTTGACGGGCGGGAGGGCCTGAGTGATACGCAGTATTTT
CDR3: CASSLDGREGLSDTQYF
length: 17
V: TRBV5-1
D: TRBD2
J: TRBJ2-3

DNA: TGTGCCAGCAGCTTAGCGGCGGGGAGCACCTATGGCTACACCTTC
CDR3: CASSLAAGSTYGYTF
length: 15
V: TRBV7-2
D: -
J: TRBJ1-2

DNA: TGTGCTAGCAGCTTCTTGGGGGGAGGTTTGGAGACCCAGTACTTC
CDR3: CASSFLGGGLETQYF
length: 15
V: TRBV7-7
D: -
J: TRBJ2-5

DNA: TGTGCCAGCAGGGCCAGGGCAGCGAACACTGAAGCTTTCTTT
CDR3: CASRARAANTEAFF
length: 14
V: TRBV6-5
D: -
J: TRBJ1-1

DNA: TGTGCCAGCAGTTCGGCCCCGGGACAGCAAAATGAAAAACTGTTTTTT
CDR3: CASSSAPGQQNEKLFF
length: 16
V: TRBV6-6
D: TRBD1
J: TRBJ1-4

DNA: TGTGCCAGCAGTGACTCCGGGACAGACCGTCCTTTCTACACCTTC
CDR3: CASSDSGTDRPFYTF
length: 15
V: TRBV6-4
D: TRBD1
J: TRBJ1-2

DNA: TGTGCCAGCACCGGAGTCCATTCACCCCTCCACTTT
CDR3: CASTGVHSPLHF
length: 12
V: TRBV5-8
D: -
J: TRBJ1-6

DNA: TGTGCCATCAAAGAAAGCGGGAGTAGAGCCGGGGAGCTGTTTTTT
CDR3: CAIKESGSRAGELFF
length: 15
V: TRBV10-3
D: TRBD2
J: TRBJ2-2

DNA: TGTGCCAGCAGTTTTTTAAGGGGAGGGGAAGCTTTCTTT
CDR3: CASSFLRGGEAFF
length: 13
V: TRBV27
D: -
J: TRBJ1-1

DNA: TGTGCCAGCAGCGAACTCCCCGGGGTAGCTAACTATGGCTACACCTTC
CDR3: CASSELPGVANYGYTF
length: 16
V: TRBV6-1
D: -
J: TRBJ1-2

DNA: TGTGCCAGCAGTGTAAGGAAGTACGGGAACGAGCAGTACTTC
CDR3: CASSVRKYGNEQYF
length: 14
V: TRBV27
D: -
J: TRBJ2-7

DNA: TGTGCCAGCAGCTTGTTGACACAGTCTGGGGCCAACGTCCTGACTTTC
CDR3: CASSLLTQSGANVLTF
length: 16
V: TRBV5-4
D: -
J: TRBJ2-6

DNA: TGTGCCAGCAGTGAAGCGGGAGGTGCGGATGAGCAGTTCTTC
CDR3: CASSEAGGADEQFF
length: 14
V: TRBV6-1
D: -
J: TRBJ2-1

DNA: TGTGCCAGCAGCTGGGGGGGGAGTGGCCAGTACTTC
CDR3: CASSWGGSGQYF
length: 12
V: TRBV7-8
D: TRBD2
J: TRBJ2-5

DNA: TGTGCCAGCTCACAGGGACAGGAGAATCAGCCCCAGCATTTT
CDR3: CASSQGQENQPQHF
length: 14
V: TRBV18
D: TRBD1
J: TRBJ1-5

DNA: TGTGCCAGCATGCTGGCCACTGAAGCTTTCTTT
CDR3: CASMLATEAFF
length: 11
V: TRBV6-1
D: -
J: TRBJ1-1

DNA: TGTGCCAGCAGTCCCCCCGGGACTAGCCGCGATGAGCAGTTCTTC
CDR3: CASSPPGTSRDEQFF
length: 15
V: TRBV5-4
D: TRBD2
J: TRBJ2-1

DNA: TGTGCCAGCAGCCAAGTCACTAGCGGTTTCTACAATGAGCAGTTCTTC
CDR3: CASSQVTSGFYNEQFF
length: 16
V: TRBV14
D: TRBD2
J: TRBJ2-1

DNA: TGTGCCATCAGTGAGGGAGAAGGGGAGGGGGAAGCTTTCTTT
CDR3: CAISEGEGEGEAFF
length: 14
V: TRBV10-3
D: -
J: TRBJ1-1

DNA: TGCGCCAGCAGCTTGGGACAGTACGAGCAGTACTTC
CDR3: CASSLGQYEQYF
length: 12
V: TRBV5-1
D: -
J: TRBJ2-7

DNA: TGTGCCAGCAGTCCCCCCGCATCGGGGGAAAAACTGTTTTTT
CDR3: CASSPPASGEKLFF
length: 14
V: TRBV28
D: -
J: TRBJ1-4

DNA: TGTGCCAGCAGCCAAGCAGTCAGCGGAGGCGCAGATACGCAGTATTTT
CDR3: CASSQAVSGGADTQYF
length: 16
V: TRBV4-2
D: -
J: TRBJ2-3

DNA: TGCAGCGTTGGTAGAGGGACAGGGGTCACCGGGGAGCTGTTTTTT
CDR3: CSVGRGTGVTGELFF
length: 15
V: TRBV29-1
D: TRBD1
J: TRBJ2-2

DNA: TGTGCCAGCAGTTGGACAGTAAATGAAAAACTGTTTTTT
CDR3: CASSWTVNEKLFF
length: 13
V: TRBV27
D: -
J: TRBJ1-4

DNA: TGTGCCAGCAGTGAAGCCACCGGAGAGGGTGCGACGAGGGGCTACACCTTC
CDR3: CASSEATGEGATRGYTF
length: 17
V: TRBV6-1
D: -
J: TRBJ1-2

DNA: TGTGCCAGCAGCGTAGAGGGCCTAGCGGCGAGCTCCTACAATGAGCAGTTCTTC
CDR3: CASSVEGLAASSYNEQFF
length: 18
V: TRBV9
D: TRBD2
J: TRBJ2-1

DNA: TGTGCCAGCATGGGCCCCATCCACTACAATGAGCAGTTCTTC
CDR3: CASMGPIHYNEQFF
length: 14
V: TRBV6-5
D: -
J: TRBJ2-1

DNA: TGTGCCAGCAACTTAGGGACCGGGACAGAGTTAACCGGGGAGCTGTTTTTT
CDR3: CASNLGTGTELTGELFF
length: 17
V: TRBV27
D: TRBD1
J: TRBJ2-2

DNA: TGTGCCAGCAGCGTGACAGGGGCGGGAGGCAATCAGCCCCAGCATTTT
CDR3: CASSVTGAGGNQPQHF
length: 16
V: TRBV5-4
D: TRBD1
J: TRBJ1-5